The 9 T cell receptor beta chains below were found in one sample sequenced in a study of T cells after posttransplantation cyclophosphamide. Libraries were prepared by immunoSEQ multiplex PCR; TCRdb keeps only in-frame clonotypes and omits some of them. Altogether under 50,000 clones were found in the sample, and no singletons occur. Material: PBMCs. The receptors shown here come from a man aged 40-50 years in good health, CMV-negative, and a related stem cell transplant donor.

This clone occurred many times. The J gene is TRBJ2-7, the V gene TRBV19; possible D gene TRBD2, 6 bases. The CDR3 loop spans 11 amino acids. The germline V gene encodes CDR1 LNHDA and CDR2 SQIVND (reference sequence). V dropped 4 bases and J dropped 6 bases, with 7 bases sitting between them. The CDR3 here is CASSNSGEQYF. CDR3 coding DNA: TGTGCCAGTAGTAATAGCGGCGAGCAGTACTTC.

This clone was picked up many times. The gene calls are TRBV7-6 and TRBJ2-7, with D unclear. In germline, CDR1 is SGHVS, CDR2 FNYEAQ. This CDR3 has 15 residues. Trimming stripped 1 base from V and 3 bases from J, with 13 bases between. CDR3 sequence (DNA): TGTGCCAGCAGCTTAGTGAAGAACAGCTTCTACGAGCAGTACTTC. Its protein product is CASSLVKNSFYEQYF. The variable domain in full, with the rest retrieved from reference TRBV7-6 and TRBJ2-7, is GAGVSQSPRYKVTKRGQDVALRCDPISGHVSLYWYRQALGQGPEFLTYFNYEAQQDKSGLPNDRFSAERPEGSISTLTIQRTEQRDSAMYRCASSLVKNSFYEQYFGPGTRLTVT.

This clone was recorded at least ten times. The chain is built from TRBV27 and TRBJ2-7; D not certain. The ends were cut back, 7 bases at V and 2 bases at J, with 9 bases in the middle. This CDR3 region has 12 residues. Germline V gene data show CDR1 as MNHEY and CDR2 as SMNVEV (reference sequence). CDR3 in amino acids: CASTSAAYEQYF. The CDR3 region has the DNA TGTGCCAGCACCTCTGCGGCCTACGAGCAGTACTTC.

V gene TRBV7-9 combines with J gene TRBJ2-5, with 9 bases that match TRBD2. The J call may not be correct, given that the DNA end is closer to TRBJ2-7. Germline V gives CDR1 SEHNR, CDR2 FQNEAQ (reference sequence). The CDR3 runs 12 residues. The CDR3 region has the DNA TGTGCCAGTAGCGGGAGTCGGTTCGAGCAGTACTTC. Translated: CASSGSRFEQYF.

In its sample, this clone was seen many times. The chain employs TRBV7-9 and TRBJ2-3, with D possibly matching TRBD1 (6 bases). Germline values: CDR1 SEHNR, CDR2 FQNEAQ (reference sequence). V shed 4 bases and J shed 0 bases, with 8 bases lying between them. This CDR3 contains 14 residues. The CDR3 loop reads CASSSGVSTDTQYF. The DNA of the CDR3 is TGTGCCAGCAGCTCAGGGGTTAGCACAGATACGCAGTATTTT. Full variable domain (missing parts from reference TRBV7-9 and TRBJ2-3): DTGVSQNPRHKITKRGQNVTFRCDPISEHNRLYWYRQTLGQGPEFLTYFQNEAQLEKSRLLSDRFSAERPKGSFSTLEIQRTEQGDSAMYLCASSSGVSTDTQYFGPGTRLTVL.

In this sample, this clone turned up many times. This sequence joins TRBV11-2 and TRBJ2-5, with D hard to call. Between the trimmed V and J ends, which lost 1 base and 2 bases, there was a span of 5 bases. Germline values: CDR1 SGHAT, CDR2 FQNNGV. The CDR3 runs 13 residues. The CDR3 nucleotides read TGTGCCAGCAGCTTAGGAGATCAAGAGACCCAGTACTTC. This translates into CASSLGDQETQYF.

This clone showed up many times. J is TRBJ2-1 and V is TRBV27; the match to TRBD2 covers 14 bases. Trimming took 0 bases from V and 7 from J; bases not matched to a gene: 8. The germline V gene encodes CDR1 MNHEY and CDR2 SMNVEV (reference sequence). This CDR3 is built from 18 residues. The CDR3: CASSLSYPGLAGVNEQFF. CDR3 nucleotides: TGTGCCAGCAGTTTATCGTATCCGGGACTAGCGGGAGTTAATGAGCAGTTCTTC.

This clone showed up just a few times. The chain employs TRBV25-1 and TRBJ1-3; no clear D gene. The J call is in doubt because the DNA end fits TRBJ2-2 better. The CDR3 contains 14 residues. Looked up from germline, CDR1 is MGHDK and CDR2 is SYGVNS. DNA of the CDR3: TGTGCCAGCAGTAGTCCGGTGAACACCGGGGAGCTGTTTTTT. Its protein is CASSSPVNTGELFF.

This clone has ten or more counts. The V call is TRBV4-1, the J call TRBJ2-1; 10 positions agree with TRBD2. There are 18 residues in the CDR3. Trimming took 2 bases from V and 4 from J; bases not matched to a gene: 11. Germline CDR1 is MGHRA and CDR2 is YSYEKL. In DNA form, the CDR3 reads TGCGCCAGCAGCCAAAGATACAGCGGGAGGGCGTCGTACAATGAGCAGTTCTTC. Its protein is CASSQRYSGRASYNEQFF.